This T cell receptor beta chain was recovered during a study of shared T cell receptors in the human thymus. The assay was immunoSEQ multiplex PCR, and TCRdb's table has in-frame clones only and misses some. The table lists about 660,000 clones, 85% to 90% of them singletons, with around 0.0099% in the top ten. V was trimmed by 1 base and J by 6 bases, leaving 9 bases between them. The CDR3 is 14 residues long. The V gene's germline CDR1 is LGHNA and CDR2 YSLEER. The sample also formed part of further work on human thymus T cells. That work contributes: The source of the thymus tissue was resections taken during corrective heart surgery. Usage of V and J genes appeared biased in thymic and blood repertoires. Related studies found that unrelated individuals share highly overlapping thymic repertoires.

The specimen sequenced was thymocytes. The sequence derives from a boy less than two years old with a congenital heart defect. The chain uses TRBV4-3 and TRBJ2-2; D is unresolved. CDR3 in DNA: TGCGCCAGCAGCCAAGGTGTGAGGTCCGGGGAGCTGTTTTTT. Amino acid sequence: CASSQGVRSGELFF.